The 9 T cell receptor beta chains below come from one sample, sequenced in a study of control samples from healthy donors and cancer patients. Produced via immunoSEQ multiplex PCR; TCRdb's table is partial and in-frame only. The table has around 250,000 clones, about 80% seen once. The specimen was PBMCs. The source is a woman aged 55-70 years with lung cancer.

The CDR3, as DNA: TGTGCCAGCAGCGCCCTCGACTCCTTGTCCGGCTACACCTTC. Translation: CASSALDSLSGYTF. The chain has TRBV9 and TRBJ1-2, with D unclear. Germline V lookup: CDR1 SGDLS, CDR2 YYNGEE. The germline V and J ends were trimmed by 3 bases and 8 bases, with 17 bases remaining between them. CDR3 length equals 14 residues.

The chain has TRBV28 and TRBJ2-5; 8 bases line up with TRBD2. The germline gives CDR1 MDHEN, CDR2 SYDVKM. The CDR3 loop spans 15 amino acids. V lost 2 bases to trimming and J lost 1 base; unmatched junction nucleotides: 3. Written as DNA, the CDR3 is TGTGCCAGCAGTTTACGGGGGGGGCCCCAAGAGACCCAGTACTTC. Translating it yields CASSLRGGPQETQYF.

Here the CDR3 reads CASSFTSGYYNEQFF. DNA of the CDR3: TGTGCCAGCAGCTTTACTAGCGGGTACTACAATGAGCAGTTCTTC. The V gene is TRBV7-8, the J gene TRBJ2-1, with 9 bases matching TRBD2. Losses at the gene ends were 3 bases for V and 3 bases for J; bases not matched to a gene: 3. This CDR3 contains 15 residues. From germline, CDR1 is SGHVS and CDR2 FQNEAQ.

CDR3 sequence: CASQSELAPLHF. CDR3 DNA sequence: TGTGCCAGCCAGTCGGAACTGGCACCCCTCCACTTT. This rearrangement joins TRBV2 to TRBJ1-6; D gene ambiguous. The CDR3 contains 12 residues. Germline V gene sequence: CDR1 SNHLY, CDR2 FYNNEI. Deletions cut 8 bases from V and 11 bases from J, with 13 bases between.

This chain uses TRBV3-1 (or the pseudogene TRBV3-2) with TRBJ2-7; 8 nucleotides align to TRBD1. Per the germline V gene, CDR1 is LGHDT and CDR2 is YNNKEL (reference sequence). V gave up 4 bases and J gave up 6 bases; unmatched junction bases: 11. This CDR3 contains 15 residues. This chain's CDR3 is CASSLVQGAALEQYF. The CDR3 DNA reads as TGTGCCAGCAGCCTCGTTCAGGGGGCGGCCCTCGAGCAGTACTTC.

This chain links TRBV18 with TRBJ2-1; TRBD2 matches at 8 bases. The CDR3 has 18 residues. The V gene's germline CDR1 is KGHSH and CDR2 LQKENI. V gave up 3 bases and J gave up 1 base; unmatched junction bases: 11. CDR3 coding DNA: TGTGCCAGCTCACCCTACCTACAAACTAGCGGATCCTACAATGAGCAGTTCTTC. It codes for CASSPYLQTSGSYNEQFF.

CDR3 loop: CASSPEAAGGRGEQFF. The CDR3 coding sequence is TGTGCCAGCAGCCCAGAAGCAGCGGGGGGGCGCGGTGAGCAGTTCTTC. The chain links TRBV5-4 to TRBJ2-1, with 10 nucleotides matching TRBD2. Per the germline V gene, CDR1 is SGHNT and CDR2 is YYREEE (reference sequence). This CDR3 contains 16 residues. The junction had 13 bases not matched to a gene; V was cut back by 4 bases and J by 9 bases.

The rearrangement joins TRBV6-2 or TRBV6-3 to TRBJ1-6, with D unclear. The CDR3 runs 13 residues. Germline-derived CDR1 and CDR2 are MNHEY and SVGEGT. Trimming took off 3 bases at V and 11 bases at J, with 11 bases between the two ends. The DNA of the CDR3 is TGTGCCAGCAGTTATGAACCCCGTCCACCCCTCCACTTT. This codes for CASSYEPRPPLHF.

The CDR3 protein is CAWSGGETNQPQHF. CDR3 coding DNA: TGTGCCTGGAGTGGAGGGGAGACCAATCAGCCCCAGCATTTT. V is TRBV30 and J is TRBJ1-5; possibly TRBD1 for D (5 bases). With 1 base removed from V and 3 bases from J, the gap between germline ends came to 10 bases. The CDR3 runs 14 residues. CDR1 is GTSNPN, CDR2 SVGIG, per germline (reference sequence).